Sequencing of this TCR beta chain was carried out in a study of CD8 T cells in Susac syndrome. RNA was extracted with the RNeasy kit, and a quantity of roughly 0.5 to 1 ug was reverse transcribed using random hexamers. MiXCR, run by TCRdb on the immunoSEQ multiplex PCR reads, gives a single entry per CDR3 protein. The table shows under 95,000 distinct CDR3 sequences, with around 94% occurring only once. The CDR3 runs 15 residues. CDR1 SGHRS and CDR2 YFSETQ come from the germline V gene. The germline V and J ends were trimmed by 1 base and 3 bases, with 12 bases remaining between them. Sequencing was done on a sample of CD4+ T cells from PBMCs. The TCR sequence derives from a human donor with Susac syndrome. The rearrangement uses TRBV5-1 and TRBJ2-3; D unclear. The CDR3, as DNA: TGCGCCAGCAGCTTGACAGCTGCATTGACAGATACGCAGTATTTT. It yields the protein CASSLTAALTDTQYF.